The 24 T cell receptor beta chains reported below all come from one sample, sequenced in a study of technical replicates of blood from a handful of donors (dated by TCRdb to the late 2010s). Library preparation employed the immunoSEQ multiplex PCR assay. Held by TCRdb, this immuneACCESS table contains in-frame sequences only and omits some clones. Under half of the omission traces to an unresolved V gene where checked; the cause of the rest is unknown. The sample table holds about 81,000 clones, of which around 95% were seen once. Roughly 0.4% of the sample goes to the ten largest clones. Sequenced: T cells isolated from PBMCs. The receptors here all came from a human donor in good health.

CDR3: CASSLRQVYEQYF. DNA of the CDR3: TGTGCCAGCAGCTTAAGACAGGTATACGAGCAGTACTTC. This chain links TRBV11-3 with TRBJ2-7; D perhaps matches TRBD1 (6 bases). There are 13 residues in the CDR3. V gave up 2 bases and J gave up 4 bases, with 9 bases separating them. Germline-derived CDR1 and CDR2 are SGHNT and YENEEA.

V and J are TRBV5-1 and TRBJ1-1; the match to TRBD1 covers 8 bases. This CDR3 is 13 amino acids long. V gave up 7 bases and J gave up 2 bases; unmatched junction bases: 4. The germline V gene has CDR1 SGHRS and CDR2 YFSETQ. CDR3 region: CASGSGGNTEAFF. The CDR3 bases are TGCGCCAGCGGATCAGGGGGCAACACTGAAGCTTTCTTT.

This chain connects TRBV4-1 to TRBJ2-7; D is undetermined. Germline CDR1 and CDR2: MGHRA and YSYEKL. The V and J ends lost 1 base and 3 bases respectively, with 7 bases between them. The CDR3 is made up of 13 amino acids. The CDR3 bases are TGCGCCAGCAGCCAAGGTGACTTCTACGAGCAGTACTTC. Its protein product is CASSQGDFYEQYF.

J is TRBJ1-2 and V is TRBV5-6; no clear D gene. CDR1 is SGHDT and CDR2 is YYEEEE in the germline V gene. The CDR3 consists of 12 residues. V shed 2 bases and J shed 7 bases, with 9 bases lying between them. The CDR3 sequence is CASSFAGVGYTF. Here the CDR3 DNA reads TGTGCCAGCAGCTTCGCGGGTGTTGGCTACACCTTC. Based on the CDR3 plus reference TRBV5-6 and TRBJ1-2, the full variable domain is DAGVTQSPTHLIKTRGQQVTLRCSPKSGHDTVSWYQQALGQGPQFIFQYYEEEERQRGNFPDRFSGHQFPNYSSELNVNALLLGDSALYLCASSFAGVGYTFGSGTRLTVV.

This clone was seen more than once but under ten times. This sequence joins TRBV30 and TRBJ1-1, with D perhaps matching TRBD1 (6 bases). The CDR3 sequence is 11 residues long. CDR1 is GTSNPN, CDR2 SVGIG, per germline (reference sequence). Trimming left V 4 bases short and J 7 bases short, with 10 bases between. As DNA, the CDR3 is TGTGCCTGGATGAAGGGGGTTGAAGCTTTCTTT. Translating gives CAWMKGVEAFF.

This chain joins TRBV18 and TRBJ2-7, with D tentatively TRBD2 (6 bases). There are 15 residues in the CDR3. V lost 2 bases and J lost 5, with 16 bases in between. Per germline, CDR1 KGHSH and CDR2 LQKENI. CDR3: CASSPSRDSLHEQYF. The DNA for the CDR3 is TGTGCCAGCTCACCAAGCCGGGACTCCCTCCACGAGCAGTACTTC.

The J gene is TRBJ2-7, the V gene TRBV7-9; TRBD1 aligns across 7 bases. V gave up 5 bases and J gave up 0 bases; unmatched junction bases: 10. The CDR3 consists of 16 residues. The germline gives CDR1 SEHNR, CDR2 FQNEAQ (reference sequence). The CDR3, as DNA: TGTGCCAGCAGCGCCCGACAGGGCCTTAGCTCCTACGAGCAGTACTTC. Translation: CASSARQGLSSYEQYF.

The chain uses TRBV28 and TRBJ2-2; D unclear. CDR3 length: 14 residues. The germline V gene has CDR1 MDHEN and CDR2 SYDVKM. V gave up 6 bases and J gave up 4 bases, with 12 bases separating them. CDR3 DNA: TGTGCCAGCAGGCAGTTTATTGGCACCGGGGAGCTGTTTTTT. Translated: CASRQFIGTGELFF.

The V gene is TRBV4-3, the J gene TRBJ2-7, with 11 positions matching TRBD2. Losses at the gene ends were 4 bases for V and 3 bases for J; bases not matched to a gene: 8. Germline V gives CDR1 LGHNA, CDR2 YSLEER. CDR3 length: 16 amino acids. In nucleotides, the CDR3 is TGCGCCAGCAGCCTCGGGACTAGCGGAGACCTCTACGAGCAGTACTTC. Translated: CASSLGTSGDLYEQYF.

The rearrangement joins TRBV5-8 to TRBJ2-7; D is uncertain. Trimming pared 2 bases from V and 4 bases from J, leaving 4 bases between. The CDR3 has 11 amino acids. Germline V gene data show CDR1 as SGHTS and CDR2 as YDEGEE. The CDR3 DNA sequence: TGTGCCAGCAGCTTCTTATACGAGCAGTACTTC. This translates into CASSFLYEQYF. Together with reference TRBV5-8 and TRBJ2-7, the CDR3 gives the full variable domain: EAGVTQSPTHLIKTRGQQATLRCSPISGHTSVYWYQQALGLGLQFLLWYDEGEERNRGNFPPRFSGRQFPNYSSELNVNALELEDSALYLCASSFLYEQYFGPGTRLTVT.

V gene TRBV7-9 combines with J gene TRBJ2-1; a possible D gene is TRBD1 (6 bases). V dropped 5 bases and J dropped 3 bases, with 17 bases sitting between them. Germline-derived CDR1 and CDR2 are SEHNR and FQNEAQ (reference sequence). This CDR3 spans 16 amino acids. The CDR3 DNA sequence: TGTGCCAGCAGCGTTCCCGGGACATCTAACTACAATGAGCAGTTCTTC. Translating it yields CASSVPGTSNYNEQFF. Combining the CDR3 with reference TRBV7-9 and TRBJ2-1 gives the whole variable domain DTGVSQNPRHKITKRGQNVTFRCDPISEHNRLYWYRQTLGQGPEFLTYFQNEAQLEKSRLLSDRFSAERPKGSFSTLEIQRTEQGDSAMYLCASSVPGTSNYNEQFFGPGTRLTVL.

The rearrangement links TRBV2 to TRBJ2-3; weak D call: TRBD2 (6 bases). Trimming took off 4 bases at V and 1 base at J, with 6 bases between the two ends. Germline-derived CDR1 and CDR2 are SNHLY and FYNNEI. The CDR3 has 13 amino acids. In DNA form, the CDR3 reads TGTGCCAGCAGTGGGGAGGGCACAGATACGCAGTATTTT. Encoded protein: CASSGEGTDTQYF.

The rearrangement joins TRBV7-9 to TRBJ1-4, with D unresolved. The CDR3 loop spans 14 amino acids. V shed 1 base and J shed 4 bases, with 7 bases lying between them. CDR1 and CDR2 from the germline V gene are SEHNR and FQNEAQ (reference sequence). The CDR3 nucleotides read TGTGCCAGCAGCTTAGAGCCGGGTAATGAAAAACTGTTTTTT. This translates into CASSLEPGNEKLFF. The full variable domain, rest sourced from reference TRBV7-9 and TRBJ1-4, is DTGVSQNPRHKITKRGQNVTFRCDPISEHNRLYWYRQTLGQGPEFLTYFQNEAQLEKSRLLSDRFSAERPKGSFSTLEIQRTEQGDSAMYLCASSLEPGNEKLFFGSGTQLSVL.

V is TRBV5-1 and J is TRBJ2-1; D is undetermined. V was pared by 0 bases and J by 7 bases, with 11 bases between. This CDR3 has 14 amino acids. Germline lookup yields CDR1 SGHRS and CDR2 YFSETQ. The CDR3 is CASSLDLVGNEQFF. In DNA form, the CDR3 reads TGCGCCAGCAGCTTGGACCTAGTGGGTAATGAGCAGTTCTTC.

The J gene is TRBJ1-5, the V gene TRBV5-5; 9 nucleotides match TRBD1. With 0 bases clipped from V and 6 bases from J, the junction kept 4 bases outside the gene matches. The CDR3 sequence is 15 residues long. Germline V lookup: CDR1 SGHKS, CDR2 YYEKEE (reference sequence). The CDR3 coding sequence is TGTGCCAGCAGCTTGGAGTGGGACAGGGCTCAGCCCCAGCATTTT. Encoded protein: CASSLEWDRAQPQHF.

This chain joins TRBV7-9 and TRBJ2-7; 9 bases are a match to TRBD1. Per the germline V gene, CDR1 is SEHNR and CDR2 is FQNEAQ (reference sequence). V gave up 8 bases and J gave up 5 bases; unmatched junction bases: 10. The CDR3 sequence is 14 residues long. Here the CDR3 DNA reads TGTGCCAGCGGCGGGACAGGGAAGGGGCACGAGCAGTACTTC. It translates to CASGGTGKGHEQYF.

CDR3 nucleotide sequence: TGTGCCAGCAGGTATACTAGCGGGAGGGAGGAGCAGTACTTC. This codes for CASRYTSGREEQYF. The chain couples TRBV28 to TRBJ2-7; 13 bases align to TRBD2. V was pared by 6 bases and J by 7 bases, with 6 bases of the junction left unmatched. From germline, CDR1 is MDHEN and CDR2 SYDVKM. The CDR3 spans 14 residues.

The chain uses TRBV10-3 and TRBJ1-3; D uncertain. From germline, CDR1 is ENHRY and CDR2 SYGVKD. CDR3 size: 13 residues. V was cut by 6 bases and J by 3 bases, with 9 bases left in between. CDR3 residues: CAIRREIGNTIYF. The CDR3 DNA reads TGTGCCATCAGAAGAGAGATTGGAAACACCATATATTTT.

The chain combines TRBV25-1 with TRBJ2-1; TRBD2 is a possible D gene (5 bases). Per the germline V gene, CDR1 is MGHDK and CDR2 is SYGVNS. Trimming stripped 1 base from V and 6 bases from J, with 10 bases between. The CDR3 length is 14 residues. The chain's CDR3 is CASSELGSANEQFF. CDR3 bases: TGTGCCAGCAGTGAATTAGGGAGCGCCAATGAGCAGTTCTTC.

The DNA for the CDR3 is TGTGCCAGCAGCTCGGACTACTATGGCTACACCTTC. Protein product: CASSSDYYGYTF. The chain recombines TRBV7-9 with TRBJ1-2; no definite D call. The V and J ends lost 4 bases and 3 bases respectively, with 6 bases between them. The germline CDR1 and CDR2 sequences are SEHNR and FQNEAQ (reference sequence). This CDR3 spans 12 amino acids.

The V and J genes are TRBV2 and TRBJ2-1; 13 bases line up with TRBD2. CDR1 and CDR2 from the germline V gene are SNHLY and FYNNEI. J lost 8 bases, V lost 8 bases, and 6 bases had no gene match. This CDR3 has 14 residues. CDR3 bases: TGTGCCAGCCGGGGACTAGCGGGATGGGATGAGCAGTTCTTC. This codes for CASRGLAGWDEQFF.

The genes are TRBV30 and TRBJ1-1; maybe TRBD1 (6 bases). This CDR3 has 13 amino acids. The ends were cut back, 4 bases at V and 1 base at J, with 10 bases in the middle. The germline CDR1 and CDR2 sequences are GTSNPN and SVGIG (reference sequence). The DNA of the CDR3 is TGTGCCTGGAACACAGGGCGGAACACTGAAGCTTTCTTT. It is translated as CAWNTGRNTEAFF.

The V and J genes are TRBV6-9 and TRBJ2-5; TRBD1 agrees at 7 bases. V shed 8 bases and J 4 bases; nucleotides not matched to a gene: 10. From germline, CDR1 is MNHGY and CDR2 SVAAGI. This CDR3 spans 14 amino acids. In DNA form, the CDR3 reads TGTGCCAGCCCCGACAGGGACCGACCAGAGACCCAGTACTTC. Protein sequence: CASPDRDRPETQYF.

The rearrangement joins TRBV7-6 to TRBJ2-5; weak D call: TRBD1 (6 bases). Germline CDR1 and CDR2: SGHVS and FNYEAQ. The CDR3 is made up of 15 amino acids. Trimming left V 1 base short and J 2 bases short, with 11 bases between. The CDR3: CASSLEQGLQETQYF. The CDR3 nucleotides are TGTGCCAGCAGCTTAGAGCAGGGGCTTCAAGAGACCCAGTACTTC. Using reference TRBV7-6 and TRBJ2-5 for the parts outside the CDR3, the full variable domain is GAGVSQSPRYKVTKRGQDVALRCDPISGHVSLYWYRQALGQGPEFLTYFNYEAQQDKSGLPNDRFSAERPEGSISTLTIQRTEQRDSAMYRCASSLEQGLQETQYFGPGTRLLVL.